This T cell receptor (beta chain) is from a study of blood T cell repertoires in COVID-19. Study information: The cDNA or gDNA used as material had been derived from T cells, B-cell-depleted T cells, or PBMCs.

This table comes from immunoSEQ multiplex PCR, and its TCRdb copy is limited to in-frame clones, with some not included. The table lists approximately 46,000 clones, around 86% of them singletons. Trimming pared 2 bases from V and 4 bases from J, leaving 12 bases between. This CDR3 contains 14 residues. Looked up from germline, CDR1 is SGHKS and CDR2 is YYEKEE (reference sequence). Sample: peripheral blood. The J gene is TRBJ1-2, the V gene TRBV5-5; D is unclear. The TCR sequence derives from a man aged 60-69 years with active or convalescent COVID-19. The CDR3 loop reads CASSLTGDSYGYTF. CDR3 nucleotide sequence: TGTGCCAGCAGCTTAACCGGGGATAGCTATGGCTACACCTTC.